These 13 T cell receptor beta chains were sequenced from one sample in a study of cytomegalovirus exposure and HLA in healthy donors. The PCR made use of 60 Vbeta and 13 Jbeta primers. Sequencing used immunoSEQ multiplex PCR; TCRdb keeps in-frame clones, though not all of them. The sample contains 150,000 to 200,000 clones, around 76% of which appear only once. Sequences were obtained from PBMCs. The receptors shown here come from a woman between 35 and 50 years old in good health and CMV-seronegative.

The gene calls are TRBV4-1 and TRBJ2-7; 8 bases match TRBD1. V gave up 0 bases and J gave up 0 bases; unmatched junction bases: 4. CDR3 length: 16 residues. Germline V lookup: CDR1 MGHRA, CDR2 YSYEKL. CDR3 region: CASSQERQGSSYEQYF. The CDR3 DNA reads TGCGCCAGCAGCCAAGAAAGACAGGGGAGCTCCTACGAGCAGTACTTC.

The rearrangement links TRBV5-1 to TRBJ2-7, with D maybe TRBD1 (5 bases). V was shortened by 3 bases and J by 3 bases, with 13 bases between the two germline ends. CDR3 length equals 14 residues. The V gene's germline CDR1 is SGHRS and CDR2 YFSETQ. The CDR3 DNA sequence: TGCGCCAGCAGCTCCAGTACTGACAGCTACGAGCAGTACTTC. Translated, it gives CASSSSTDSYEQYF.

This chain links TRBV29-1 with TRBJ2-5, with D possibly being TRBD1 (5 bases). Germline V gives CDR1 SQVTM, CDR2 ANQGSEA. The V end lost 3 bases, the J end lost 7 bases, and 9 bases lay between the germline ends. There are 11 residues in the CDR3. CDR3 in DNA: TGCAGCGTTGAGGCAGGGTTGACCCAGTACTTC. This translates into CSVEAGLTQYF.

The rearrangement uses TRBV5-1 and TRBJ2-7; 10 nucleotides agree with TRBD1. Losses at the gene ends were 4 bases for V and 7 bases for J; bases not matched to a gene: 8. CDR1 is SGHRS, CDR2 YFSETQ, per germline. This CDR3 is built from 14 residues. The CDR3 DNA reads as TGCGCCAGCAGCGGTGACAGGGGGCGACGGGAGCAGTACTTC. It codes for CASSGDRGRREQYF.

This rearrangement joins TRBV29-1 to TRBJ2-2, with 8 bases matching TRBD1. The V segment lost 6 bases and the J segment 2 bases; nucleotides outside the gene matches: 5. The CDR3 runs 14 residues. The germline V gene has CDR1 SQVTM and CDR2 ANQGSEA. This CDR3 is CSVMGTGNTGELFF. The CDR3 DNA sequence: TGCAGCGTGATGGGGACAGGAAACACCGGGGAGCTGTTTTTT.

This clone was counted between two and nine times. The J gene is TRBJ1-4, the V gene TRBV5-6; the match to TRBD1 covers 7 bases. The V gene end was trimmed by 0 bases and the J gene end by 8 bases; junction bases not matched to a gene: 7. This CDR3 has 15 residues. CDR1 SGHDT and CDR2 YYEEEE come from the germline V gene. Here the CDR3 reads CASSLGQGLWEKLFF. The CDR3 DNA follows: TGTGCCAGCAGCTTGGGACAGGGTTTGTGGGAAAAACTGTTTTTT.

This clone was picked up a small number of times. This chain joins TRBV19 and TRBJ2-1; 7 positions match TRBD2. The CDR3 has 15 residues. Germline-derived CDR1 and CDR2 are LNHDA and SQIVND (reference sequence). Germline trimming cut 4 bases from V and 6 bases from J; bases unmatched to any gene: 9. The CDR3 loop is CASSRTSLAANEQFF. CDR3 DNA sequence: TGTGCCAGTAGTAGAACTAGCCTAGCGGCCAATGAGCAGTTCTTC.

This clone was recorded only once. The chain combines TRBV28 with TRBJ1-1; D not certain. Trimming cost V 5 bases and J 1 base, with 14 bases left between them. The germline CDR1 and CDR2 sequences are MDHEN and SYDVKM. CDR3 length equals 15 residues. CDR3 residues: CASSPGSGGNTEAFF. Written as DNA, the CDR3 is TGTGCCAGCAGTCCGGGATCTGGAGGGAACACTGAAGCTTTCTTT. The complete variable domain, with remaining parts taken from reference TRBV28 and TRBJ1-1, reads DVKVTQSSRYLVKRTGEKVFLECVQDMDHENMFWYRQDPGLGLRLIYFSYDVKMKEKGDIPEGYSVSREKKERFSLILESASTNQTSMYLCASSPGSGGNTEAFFGQGTRLTVV.

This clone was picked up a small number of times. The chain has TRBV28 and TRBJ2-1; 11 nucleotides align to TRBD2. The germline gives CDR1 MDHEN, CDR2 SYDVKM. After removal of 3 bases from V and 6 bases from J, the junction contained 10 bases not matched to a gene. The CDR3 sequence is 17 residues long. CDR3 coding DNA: TGTGCCAGCAGTTTTTTAATCGGACTAGCGGGCGTCAATGAGCAGTTCTTC. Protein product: CASSFLIGLAGVNEQFF.

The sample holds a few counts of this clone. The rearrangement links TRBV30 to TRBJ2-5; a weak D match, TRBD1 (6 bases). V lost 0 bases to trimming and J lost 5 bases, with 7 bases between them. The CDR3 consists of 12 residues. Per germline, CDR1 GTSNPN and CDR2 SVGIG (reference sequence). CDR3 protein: CAWSVGAETQYF. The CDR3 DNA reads TGTGCCTGGAGTGTGGGGGCTGAGACCCAGTACTTC.

The CDR3 DNA reads TGCGCCAGCAGCTTAGCGGGAGGGCCCCAAGAGACCCAGTACTTC. Amino acids: CASSLAGGPQETQYF. This rearrangement joins TRBV5-1 to TRBJ2-5, with 10 bases identical to TRBD2. There are 15 residues in the CDR3. In germline, CDR1 is SGHRS, CDR2 YFSETQ. The ends lost 2 bases at V and 1 base at J; junction bases unmatched: 2.

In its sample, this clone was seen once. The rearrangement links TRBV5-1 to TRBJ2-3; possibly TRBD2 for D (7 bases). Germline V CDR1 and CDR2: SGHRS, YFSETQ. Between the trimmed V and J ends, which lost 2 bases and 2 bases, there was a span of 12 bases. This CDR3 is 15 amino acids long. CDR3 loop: CASSLGGGYTDTQYF. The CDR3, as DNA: TGCGCCAGCAGCTTAGGCGGGGGCTACACAGATACGCAGTATTTT.

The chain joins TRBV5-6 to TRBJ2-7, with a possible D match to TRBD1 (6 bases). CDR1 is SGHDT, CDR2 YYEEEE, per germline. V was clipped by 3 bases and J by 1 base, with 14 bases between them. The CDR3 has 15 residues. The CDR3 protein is CASSSLGQPSYEQYF. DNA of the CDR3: TGTGCCAGCAGCTCTCTCGGACAGCCTTCCTACGAGCAGTACTTC.